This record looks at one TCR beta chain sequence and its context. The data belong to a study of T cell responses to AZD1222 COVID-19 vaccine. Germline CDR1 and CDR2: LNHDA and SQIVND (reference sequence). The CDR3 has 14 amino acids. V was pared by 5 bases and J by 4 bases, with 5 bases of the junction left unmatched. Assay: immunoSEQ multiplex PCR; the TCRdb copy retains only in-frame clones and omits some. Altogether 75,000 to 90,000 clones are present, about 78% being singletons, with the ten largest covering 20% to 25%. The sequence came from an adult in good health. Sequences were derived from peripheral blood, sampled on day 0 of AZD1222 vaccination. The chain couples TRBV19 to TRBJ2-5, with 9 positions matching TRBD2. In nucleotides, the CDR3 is TGTGCCAGTAGTTCCGGGACTAGCAGAGAGACCCAGTACTTC. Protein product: CASSSGTSRETQYF.